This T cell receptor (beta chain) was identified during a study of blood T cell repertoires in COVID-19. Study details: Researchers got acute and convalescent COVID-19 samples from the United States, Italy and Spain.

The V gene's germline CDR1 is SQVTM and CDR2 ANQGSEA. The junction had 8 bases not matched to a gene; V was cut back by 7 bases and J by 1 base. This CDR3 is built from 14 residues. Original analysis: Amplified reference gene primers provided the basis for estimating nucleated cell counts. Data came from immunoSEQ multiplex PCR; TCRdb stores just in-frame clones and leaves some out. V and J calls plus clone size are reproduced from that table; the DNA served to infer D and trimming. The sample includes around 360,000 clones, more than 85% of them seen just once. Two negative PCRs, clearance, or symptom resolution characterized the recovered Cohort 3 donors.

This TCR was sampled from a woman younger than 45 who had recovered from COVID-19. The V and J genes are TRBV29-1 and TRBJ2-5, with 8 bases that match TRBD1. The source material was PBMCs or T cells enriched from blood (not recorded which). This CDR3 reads CSAFTGGTQETQYF. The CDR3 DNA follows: TGCAGCGCATTTACAGGGGGTACCCAAGAGACCCAGTACTTC.